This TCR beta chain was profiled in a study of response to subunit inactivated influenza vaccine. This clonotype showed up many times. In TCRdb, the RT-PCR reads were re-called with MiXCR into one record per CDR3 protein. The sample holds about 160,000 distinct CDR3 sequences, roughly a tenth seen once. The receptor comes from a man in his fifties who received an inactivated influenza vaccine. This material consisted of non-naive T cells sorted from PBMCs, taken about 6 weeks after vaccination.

The CDR3 here is CASSQDRGSVNEQYF. CDR3 DNA: TGCGCCAGCAGCCAAGATAGAGGGTCGGTCAACGAGCAGTACTTC. The gene calls are TRBV4-3 and TRBJ2-7; D possibly corresponds to TRBD2 (5 bases). The CDR3 extends over 15 amino acids. The V end lost 0 bases, the J end lost 5 bases, and 14 bases lay between the germline ends. Germline V gene sequence: CDR1 LGHNA, CDR2 YSLEER.